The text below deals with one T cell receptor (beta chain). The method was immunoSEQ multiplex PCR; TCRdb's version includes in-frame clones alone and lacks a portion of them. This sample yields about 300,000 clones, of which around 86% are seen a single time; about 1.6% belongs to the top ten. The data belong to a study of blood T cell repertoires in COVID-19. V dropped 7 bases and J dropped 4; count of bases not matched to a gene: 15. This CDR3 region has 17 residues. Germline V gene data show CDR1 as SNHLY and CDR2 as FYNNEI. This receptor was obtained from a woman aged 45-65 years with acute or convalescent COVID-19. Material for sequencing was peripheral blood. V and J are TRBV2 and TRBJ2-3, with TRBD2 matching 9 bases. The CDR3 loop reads CASIRTSVRRSSDTQYF. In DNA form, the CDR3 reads TGTGCCAGCATCAGGACTAGCGTGAGGCGTTCATCAGATACGCAGTATTTT.